These T cell receptor beta chains were read from a single sample in a study of shared clonotypes between healthy human individuals. Sequencing was performed with immunoSEQ multiplex PCR; in TCRdb, only in-frame clones are kept and a portion is missing. This sample carries roughly 700,000 clones, less than 85% of them seen once, and the ten largest clones take about 1.8%. The material sequenced was memory CD4+ T cells sorted from blood. The receptors come from a woman aged 25 to 45 in good health. Both conserved end residues are part of each CDR3.

CDR3 protein: CASSYIGANYEQYF; V gene: TRBV5-1; J gene: TRBJ2-7
CDR3 protein: CASSLGPTGGTYEQYF; V gene: TRBV5-1; J gene: TRBJ2-7
CDR3 protein: CASSEGLAETQYF; V gene: TRBV6-1; J gene: TRBJ2-5
CDR3 protein: CASTQGTKEKLFF; V gene: TRBV19; J gene: TRBJ1-4
CDR3 protein: CASSPGTQGLQPQHF; V gene: TRBV7-9; J gene: TRBJ1-5
CDR3 protein: CASSLRFLEAFF; V gene: TRBV7-2; J gene: TRBJ1-1
CDR3 protein: CASSEPVAGLFF; V gene: TRBV10-2; J gene: TRBJ2-1
CDR3 protein: CAISPGYEQYF; V gene: TRBV10-3; J gene: TRBJ2-7
CDR3 protein: CASSLVQEDTEAFF; V gene: TRBV5-1; J gene: TRBJ1-1
CDR3 protein: CASSLSGTGNTIYF; V gene: TRBV7-8; J gene: TRBJ1-3
CDR3 protein: CASSFWQGDEQYF; V gene: TRBV5-5; J gene: TRBJ2-7
CDR3 protein: CASSQAGTASYGYTF; V gene: TRBV18; J gene: TRBJ1-2
CDR3 protein: CASSLGGDQPQHF; V gene: TRBV11-2; J gene: TRBJ1-5
CDR3 protein: CASSSIDRLNTEAFF; V gene: TRBV27; J gene: TRBJ1-1
CDR3 protein: CASSGGRNSQPQHF; V gene: TRBV2; J gene: TRBJ1-5
CDR3 protein: CASSLHYLGPREQFF; V gene: TRBV27; J gene: TRBJ2-1
CDR3 protein: CASRKGGGFYNEQFF; V gene: TRBV27; J gene: TRBJ2-1